The 25 T cell receptor beta chains in this list originate from one sample, sequenced in a study of blood T cell repertoires in COVID-19. The data were produced by immunoSEQ multiplex PCR, yet TCRdb's version contains in-frame clones alone and is incomplete. The sample shows some 150,000 clones, more than 65% of them seen only once. The sequenced sample consisted of peripheral blood. These receptor sequences come from a woman aged 80 or older with acute or convalescent COVID-19.

This clone has just one count. This rearrangement joins TRBV28 to TRBJ2-7; D is unclear. V was pared by 3 bases and J by 5 bases, with 14 bases between. The CDR3 is 14 amino acids. CDR1 is MDHEN, CDR2 SYDVKM, per germline. CDR3 in amino acids: CASSFSLRVDEQYF. For the CDR3, the DNA is TGTGCCAGCAGTTTTTCGCTACGGGTGGACGAGCAGTACTTC. Full variable domain (outside the CDR3, taken from reference TRBV28 and TRBJ2-7): DVKVTQSSRYLVKRTGEKVFLECVQDMDHENMFWYRQDPGLGLRLIYFSYDVKMKEKGDIPEGYSVSREKKERFSLILESASTNQTSMYLCASSFSLRVDEQYFGPGTRLTVT.

In its sample, this clone was seen once. The rearrangement uses TRBV28 and TRBJ1-5; perhaps TRBD1 as D (5 bases). The CDR3 contains 14 residues. The germline V and J ends were trimmed by 7 bases and 9 bases, with 19 bases remaining between them. Per the germline V gene, CDR1 is MDHEN and CDR2 is SYDVKM. CDR3 coding DNA: TGTGCCAGCACTCAGACAGCTCTAGGTAGGCCCCAGCATTTT. Protein: CASTQTALGRPQHF.

The rearrangement uses TRBV6-2 or TRBV6-3 and TRBJ2-2; D may be TRBD2 (5 bases). V shed 5 bases and J shed 9 bases, with 19 bases lying between them. Looked up from germline, CDR1 is MNHEY and CDR2 is SVGEGT. The CDR3 is 15 amino acids. For the CDR3, the DNA is TGTGCCAGCAGTCCGCGGGCCTCCCTTCGTCGGGAGCTGTTTTTT. This sequence encodes CASSPRASLRRELFF.

The chain carries TRBV10-3 and TRBJ2-5; 11 bases align to TRBD1. Unmatched junction bases numbered 8, after V lost 5 bases and J lost 3 bases. Per the germline V gene, CDR1 is ENHRY and CDR2 is SYGVKD. The CDR3 totals 16 residues. The CDR3 DNA reads TGTGCCATCAGTTCCTTTGGACAGGGGGCGGAAGAGACCCAGTACTTC. Translating it yields CAISSFGQGAEETQYF.

V and J are TRBV5-5 and TRBJ1-1; 8 bases are shared with TRBD1. Germline V gives CDR1 SGHKS, CDR2 YYEKEE (reference sequence). This CDR3 spans 17 amino acids. V shed 6 bases, J shed 4 bases, and the junction held 17 bases outside the gene matches. This CDR3 reads CASTLESDRAFATEAFF. For the CDR3, the DNA is TGTGCCAGCACCCTGGAGTCGGACAGGGCTTTTGCCACTGAAGCTTTCTTT. Full variable domain (missing parts from reference TRBV5-5 and TRBJ1-1): DAGVTQSPTHLIKTRGQQVTLRCSPISGHKSVSWYQQVLGQGPQFIFQYYEKEERGRGNFPDRFSARQFPNYSSELNVNALLLGDSALYLCASTLESDRAFATEAFFGQGTRLTVV.

The rearrangement joins TRBV15 to TRBJ2-2; TRBD2 matches 9 bases. Germline V lookup: CDR1 LNHNV, CDR2 YYDKDF (reference sequence). Losses at the gene ends were 5 bases for V and 4 bases for J; bases not matched to a gene: 8. This CDR3 region has 16 residues. CDR3 sequence: CATSPRTSVVTGELFF. The CDR3 DNA reads TGTGCCACCAGCCCTCGGACTAGCGTTGTCACCGGGGAGCTGTTTTTT.

The genes are TRBV6-1 and TRBJ1-4, with TRBD1 matching 10 bases. This CDR3 is built from 16 residues. Germline V CDR1 and CDR2: MNHNS, SASEGT. V dropped 0 bases and J dropped 7; count of bases not matched to a gene: 5. The CDR3 DNA reads as TGTGCCAGCAGTGAAGCCCGGACAGGGGGAAGTGAAAAACTGTTTTTT. Amino acid sequence: CASSEARTGGSEKLFF.

This chain connects TRBV5-1 to TRBJ2-1, with D possibly TRBD1 on 6 matching bases. V was cut by 4 bases and J by 7 bases, with 15 bases left in between. The CDR3 totals 14 residues. Germline V gene data show CDR1 as SGHRS and CDR2 as YFSETQ. CDR3 sequence reads: CASSTGTASNEQFF. The CDR3, as DNA: TGCGCCAGCAGCACAGGGACGGCGAGTAATGAGCAGTTCTTC.

This chain links TRBV6-7 with TRBJ2-2; TRBD2 matches at 7 bases. TRBV6-7 is annotated as an ORF whose role is uncertain. Trimming cost V 4 bases and J 3 bases; bases outside gene matches: 11. The length of the CDR3 is 17 residues. CDR3 protein: CASSSSSGPRYTGELFF. Here the CDR3 DNA reads TGTGCCAGCAGTTCGTCTAGCGGCCCTCGGTACACCGGGGAGCTGTTTTTT.

CDR3 sequence: CAWTLAVNTGELFF. DNA of the CDR3: TGTGCCTGGACGTTAGCGGTGAACACCGGGGAGCTGTTTTTT. The chain combines TRBV30 with TRBJ2-2; a possible D gene is TRBD2 (6 bases). Deletions cut 4 bases from V and 1 base from J, with 10 bases between. This CDR3 contains 14 residues. Germline V gene data show CDR1 as GTSNPN and CDR2 as SVGIG (reference sequence).

The chain combines TRBV12-3 or TRBV12-4 with TRBJ1-5; a weak D match, TRBD1 (5 bases). The CDR3 runs to 13 residues. Trimming shortened V by 5 bases and J by 9 bases, and 14 bases separated the two germline ends. The chain's CDR3 is CASSRTDGAPQHF. DNA for the CDR3: TGTGCCAGCAGTCGGACGGATGGGGCGCCCCAGCATTTT.

The chain is built from TRBV6-4 and TRBJ2-3; 7 nucleotides match TRBD1. Per germline, CDR1 MRHNA and CDR2 SNTAGT. The CDR3 extends over 16 amino acids. After removal of 8 bases from V and 2 bases from J, the junction contained 13 bases not matched to a gene. The CDR3 sequence is CASPPGRQGVTDTQYF. CDR3 bases: TGTGCCAGCCCACCCGGTCGTCAGGGGGTCACAGATACGCAGTATTTT.

This chain connects TRBV4-2 to TRBJ2-3; D perhaps matches TRBD2 (5 bases). V lost 4 bases to trimming and J lost 2 bases, with 10 bases between them. This CDR3 comprises 14 residues. Germline V gene data show CDR1 as LGHNA and CDR2 as YNFKEQ. Here the CDR3 DNA reads TGTGCCAGCAGCCCAGCGGTTAACACAGATACGCAGTATTTT. Its translation: CASSPAVNTDTQYF.

CDR3 DNA sequence: TGTGCCAGCAGCCCGAGAGGACAGGACCCCTATAGCAATCAGCCCCAGCATTTT. Protein: CASSPRGQDPYSNQPQHF. The rearrangement links TRBV5-5 to TRBJ1-5; 7 bases align to TRBD1. Trimming at V came to 4 bases and at J to 0 bases, leaving 13 bases not matched to a gene. The CDR3 is made up of 18 amino acids. Germline V gene data show CDR1 as SGHKS and CDR2 as YYEKEE (reference sequence). Using reference TRBV5-5 and TRBJ1-5 for the parts outside the CDR3, the full variable domain is DAGVTQSPTHLIKTRGQQVTLRCSPISGHKSVSWYQQVLGQGPQFIFQYYEKEERGRGNFPDRFSARQFPNYSSELNVNALLLGDSALYLCASSPRGQDPYSNQPQHFGDGTRLSIL.

The CDR3 sequence: CASSPNGQGGTQYF. The DNA of the CDR3 is TGTGCCAGCAGCCCGAACGGACAGGGTGGGACGCAGTATTTT. This chain uses TRBV3-1 (or the pseudogene TRBV3-2) with TRBJ2-3, with 8 positions matching TRBD1. The CDR3 is 14 residues long. CDR1 and CDR2 from the germline V gene are LGHDT and YNNKEL (reference sequence). After removal of 4 bases from V and 9 bases from J, the junction contained 9 bases not matched to a gene.

The rearrangement links TRBV10-3 to TRBJ2-7; TRBD1 might be the D (6 bases). V dropped 4 bases and J dropped 4 bases, with 20 bases sitting between them. The CDR3 length is 16 residues. Looked up from germline, CDR1 is ENHRY and CDR2 is SYGVKD. Written as DNA, the CDR3 is TGTGCCATCAGTGGTAAGGAAGGCAGGGGACGATACGAGCAGTACTTC. It encodes CAISGKEGRGRYEQYF.

The chain joins TRBV4-1 to TRBJ1-1; 9 bases agree with TRBD1. There are 15 residues in the CDR3. The germline CDR1 and CDR2 sequences are MGHRA and YSYEKL. The junction had 6 bases not matched to a gene; V was cut back by 1 base and J by 6 bases. The CDR3 DNA reads TGCGCCAGCAGCCAAGGGGGACAGGGCTGGGCTGAAGCTTTCTTT. Protein: CASSQGGQGWAEAFF.

This clone was found once. The chain links TRBV7-9 to TRBJ2-7; 9 bases match TRBD1. This CDR3 region has 16 residues. Germline CDR1 is SEHNR and CDR2 is FQNEAQ (reference sequence). Losses at the gene ends were 5 bases for V and 2 bases for J; bases not matched to a gene: 10. The chain's CDR3 is CASSEGQGLPTYEQYF. CDR3 nucleotide sequence: TGTGCCAGCAGCGAAGGACAGGGGCTCCCTACCTACGAGCAGTACTTC.

The chain uses TRBV12-3 or TRBV12-4 and TRBJ1-1; D perhaps matches TRBD1 (6 bases). V lost 4 bases and J 3 bases, leaving 9 bases between the germline ends. CDR3 size: 13 residues. The CDR3: CASSSGTHTEAFF. DNA for the CDR3: TGTGCCAGCAGTTCAGGGACACACACTGAAGCTTTCTTT.

V is TRBV5-4 and J is TRBJ2-5, with 7 bases fitting TRBD1. Germline V lookup: CDR1 SGHNT, CDR2 YYREEE (reference sequence). V was clipped by 1 base and J by 5 bases; unmatched bases: 5. CDR3 length: 14 residues. CDR3 nucleotides: TGTGCCAGCAGCTTGAGAGGGGGCGCGGAGACCCAGTACTTC. Its protein is CASSLRGGAETQYF. Together with reference TRBV5-4 and TRBJ2-5, the CDR3 gives the full variable domain: ETGVTQSPTHLIKTRGQQVTLRCSSQSGHNTVSWYQQALGQGPQFIFQYYREEENGRGNFPPRFSGLQFPNYSSELNVNALELDDSALYLCASSLRGGAETQYFGPGTRLLVL.

The rearrangement uses TRBV19 and TRBJ1-2; no reliable D call. V was cut by 5 bases and J by 2 bases, with 12 bases left in between. The length of the CDR3 is 14 residues. Germline-derived CDR1 and CDR2 are LNHDA and SQIVND (reference sequence). CDR3 loop: CASSPSYPNYGYTF. The CDR3 region has the DNA TGTGCCAGTAGTCCCTCCTATCCAAACTATGGCTACACCTTC.

This clone came up a few times. The chain combines TRBV29-1 with TRBJ2-5; tentatively, D is TRBD2 (6 bases). CDR1 is SQVTM, CDR2 ANQGSEA, per germline. The V gene lost 6 bases and the J gene lost 5 bases, with 10 bases spanning the gap. The CDR3 sequence is 11 residues long. The CDR3 coding sequence is TGCAGCGTGGCGGGGACGGAGACCCAGTACTTC. It is translated as CSVAGTETQYF.

CDR3 DNA sequence: TGCGCCAGCAGCGGGGGGGCCCAAGAGACCCAGTACTTC. It encodes CASSGGAQETQYF. The chain uses TRBV5-1 and TRBJ2-5; maybe TRBD2 (7 bases). Germline loops: CDR1 SGHRS, CDR2 YFSETQ. This CDR3 spans 13 amino acids. The ends were cut back, 4 bases at V and 1 base at J, with 8 bases in the middle.

The chain carries TRBV3-1 (or the pseudogene TRBV3-2) and TRBJ1-1, with 10 bases matching TRBD1. V was clipped by 2 bases and J by 3 bases; unmatched bases: 3. CDR3 size: 15 residues. The germline V gene has CDR1 LGHDT and CDR2 YNNKEL (reference sequence). CDR3 loop: CASSQFGTGDTEAFF. The CDR3 bases are TGTGCCAGCAGCCAATTCGGGACAGGGGACACTGAAGCTTTCTTT.

This sequence joins TRBV5-4 and TRBJ2-7, with 10 bases matching TRBD2. Germline V lookup: CDR1 SGHNT, CDR2 YYREEE (reference sequence). V gave up 5 bases and J gave up 4 bases; unmatched junction bases: 9. The CDR3 length is 15 residues. Here the CDR3 reads CASRVAGGRGYEQYF. The CDR3 nucleotides are TGTGCCAGCAGGGTAGCGGGGGGCAGGGGGTACGAGCAGTACTTC.